This TCR beta chain appears in the sequencing data of a study of T cell responses to AZD1222 COVID-19 vaccine. A word on this clone: The antigen is unknown.

General study results and limits: Donors, mostly white British, included more females; clonal diversity was possibly underestimated. Repertoires were sampled only after the peak T cell response. Only six or seven AZD1222 recipients tested seropositive at baseline. Compared with day 0, the breadth and depth of the Spike-specific TCR repertoire rose significantly after two doses of AZD1222.

The germline gives CDR1 LGHDT, CDR2 YNNKEL (reference sequence). The V and J ends lost 2 bases and 1 base respectively, with 20 bases between them. CDR3 length: 18 amino acids. Measured with immunoSEQ multiplex PCR; TCRdb has only the in-frame clones, and not every one. The repertoire holds 100,000 or so clones, with roughly nine tenths as singletons. This chain uses TRBV3-1 (or the pseudogene TRBV3-2) with TRBJ1-2, with unresolved D. The source was peripheral blood, collected on day 0 of AZD1222 vaccination. The TCR comes from an adult in good health. This chain's CDR3 is CASSQIIERDGYNYGYTF. The CDR3 nucleotides are TGTGCCAGCAGCCAAATTATAGAGCGCGACGGCTATAACTATGGCTACACCTTC.